A selection of T cell receptor beta chains follows, all from one sample in a study of blood T cell repertoires in COVID-19. The table came from immunoSEQ multiplex PCR; TCRdb's copy has only in-frame clones and leaves some out. Of 150,000 to 200,000 clones listed, just under 85% were seen once; the top ten hold approximately 2.6%. The sequenced sample was peripheral blood. Receptors originate from a woman of 80 years or more with COVID-19, enrolled during active disease. Each CDR3 is given with its conserved first and last residue. Each record gives: clone size, D gene, J gene, V gene, CDR3 protein, CDR3 DNA. D genes are given only for firm matches. Rows may omit the clone size; those that give it use once, few, many or a size class.

clone_size: .
d_call: .
j_call: TRBJ1-2
v_call: TRBV29-1
cdr3_aa: CSASGIYGYTF
cdr3_nt: TGCAGCGCTTCGGGTATCTATGGCTACACCTTC

clone_size: .
d_call: .
j_call: TRBJ2-1
v_call: TRBV19
cdr3_aa: CASSIEGSQAYNEQFF
cdr3_nt: TGTGCCAGTAGTATAGAGGGTAGCCAAGCCTACAATGAGCAGTTCTTC

clone_size: .
d_call: TRBD1
j_call: TRBJ1-4
v_call: TRBV5-4
cdr3_aa: CASNPGDRVRGEKLFF
cdr3_nt: TGTGCCAGCAACCCGGGGGACAGGGTTCGCGGAGAAAAACTGTTTTTT

clone_size: .
d_call: TRBD1
j_call: TRBJ1-2
v_call: TRBV4-1
cdr3_aa: CASRRDRDYGYTF
cdr3_nt: TGCGCCAGCAGACGGGACAGGGACTATGGCTACACCTTC

clone_size: .
d_call: .
j_call: TRBJ1-1
v_call: TRBV9
cdr3_aa: CASSVEEGAGAFF
cdr3_nt: TGTGCCAGCAGCGTAGAGGAAGGGGCCGGGGCTTTCTTT

clone_size: .
d_call: TRBD1
j_call: TRBJ2-2
v_call: TRBV2
cdr3_aa: CASSGTGGTGELFF
cdr3_nt: TGTGCCAGCTCAGGGACAGGGGGAACCGGGGAGCTGTTTTTT

clone_size: .
d_call: TRBD1
j_call: TRBJ1-5
v_call: TRBV6-5
cdr3_aa: CASSYGQGADQPQHF
cdr3_nt: TGTGCCAGCAGTTACGGACAGGGGGCGGATCAGCCCCAGCATTTT

clone_size: .
d_call: TRBD2
j_call: TRBJ2-7
v_call: TRBV7-2
cdr3_aa: CASRNRDYTYEQYF
cdr3_nt: TGTGCCAGCAGAAACCGGGACTACACATACGAGCAGTACTTC

clone_size: .
d_call: TRBD2
j_call: TRBJ2-1
v_call: TRBV5-1
cdr3_aa: CASSLELAGDGEQFF
cdr3_nt: TGCGCCAGCAGCTTGGAGCTAGCGGGAGACGGTGAGCAGTTCTTC

clone_size: few
d_call: TRBD2
j_call: TRBJ2-7
v_call: TRBV5-5
cdr3_aa: CASSPGLAPAYEQYF
cdr3_nt: TGTGCCAGCAGCCCCGGACTAGCCCCGGCCTACGAGCAGTACTTC

clone_size: .
d_call: .
j_call: TRBJ1-1
v_call: TRBV11-2
cdr3_aa: CASSFSGLKGPGNTEAFF
cdr3_nt: TGTGCCAGCAGCTTCTCGGGGTTAAAGGGTCCTGGGAACACTGAAGCTTTCTTT

clone_size: few
d_call: TRBD1
j_call: TRBJ1-1
v_call: TRBV6-5
cdr3_aa: CASSFRQGGTEAFF
cdr3_nt: TGTGCCAGCAGCTTCAGACAGGGGGGGACTGAAGCTTTCTTT

clone_size: .
d_call: .
j_call: TRBJ1-4
v_call: TRBV28
cdr3_aa: CASSLRGSDEKLFF
cdr3_nt: TGTGCCAGCAGTTTAAGGGGATCTGATGAAAAACTGTTTTTT

clone_size: .
d_call: TRBD1
j_call: TRBJ1-2
v_call: TRBV29-1
cdr3_aa: CSVRQGASGYTF
cdr3_nt: TGCAGCGTTCGACAGGGGGCCAGTGGCTACACCTTC

clone_size: .
d_call: TRBD2
j_call: TRBJ2-3
v_call: TRBV6-6
cdr3_aa: CASSYSAGVYTDTQYF
cdr3_nt: TGTGCCAGCAGTTACTCAGCGGGAGTTTACACAGATACGCAGTATTTT

clone_size: .
d_call: TRBD1
j_call: TRBJ1-1
v_call: TRBV7-3
cdr3_aa: CASSSSGTGGGSEAFF
cdr3_nt: TGTGCCAGCAGCTCCTCCGGGACAGGGGGTGGATCTGAAGCTTTCTTT